This T cell receptor beta chain derives from a study of T cell clonotyping in hematopoietic cell transplantation. General study points: CD4 and CD8 repertoire contributions could not be separated without sorting. After transplant, recipient diversity fell while pathologically expanded clonotypes grew through day 180.

Documented time point: recipient sample about 28 days before transplant, after cytoreduction. This table comes from immunoSEQ multiplex PCR, and its TCRdb copy is limited to in-frame clones, with some not included. This repertoire shows 20,000 to 25,000 clones, almost 90% found once; its top ten account for 3.7%. The V end lost 0 bases, the J end lost 0 bases, and 10 bases lay between the germline ends. CDR3 size: 16 residues. Germline V CDR1 and CDR2: SGHNT, YYREEE (reference sequence). A note on this clone: The antigen remains undetermined.

The clonotype comes from a man aged 18 to 29 with biphenotypic leukemia. Some clones in this sample may be carry-over from other donors' samples. V and J are TRBV5-4 and TRBJ1-3; no reliable D call. The source material was peripheral blood mononuclear cells, sampled before stem cell transplant. In nucleotides, the CDR3 is TGTGCCAGCAGCTTGGGACTTCTACCCTCTGGAAACACCATATATTTT. The encoded protein is CASSLGLLPSGNTIYF.